This T cell receptor (beta chain) was obtained from a study of beta chain features in type 1 diabetes. All of the isolated RNA was reverse transcribed, so expressed TCRB transcripts were sequenced. Only in-frame clones appear in the TCRdb table, and some are missing; sequencing was by immunoSEQ multiplex PCR. The sample gives about 160,000 clones, approximately 8% of which show up once; roughly 0.97% is in the top ten. The CDR3 loop spans 13 amino acids. Germline CDR1 MGHDK, CDR2 SYGVNS. V lost 6 bases and J lost 6; bases outside the gene matches: 6. As to this clone: Its antigen is not known.

General observations from the study: Type 1 diabetes patients showed a moderate but significant shortening of TCRB CDR3s in all four CD4+ subsets.

This receptor was identified in a woman in her thirties or forties with type 1 diabetes. Material: central memory CD4+ T cells from blood. V and J are TRBV25-1 and TRBJ1-1, with TRBD1 matching 8 bases. The CDR3 nucleotides are TGTGCCAGCAGGGACAGGGTGGTAGCTGAAGCTTTCTTT. Translated: CASRDRVVAEAFF.